This entry concerns a single T cell receptor beta chain. Its specificity is not known. This record belongs to a study of T-cell reconstitution after alpha-beta-depleted transplantation in children. The study's findings and limits: Newly made T cells mostly supplied T-cell counts and diversity one year after transplant. Surviving recipient T cells and thymic progenitors produced the high day-60 TCRbeta diversity seen in some patients.

Preparation of the TCRbeta library involved a method that used unique molecular identifiers. TCRdb called the PCR reads again in MiXCR, with one record for every CDR3 protein. The data show hundreds of thousands of distinct CDR3 sequences, with around 25% seen just once and around 4.8% held by the top ten. Trimming at V came to 5 bases and at J to 2 bases, leaving 3 bases not matched to a gene. The CDR3 is 14 amino acids. Germline values: CDR1 PRHDT, CDR2 FYEKMQ (reference sequence). The source of this sequence is a female patient aged 2-10 years who had a stem cell transplant for congenital amegakaryocytic thrombocytopenia, so the T cells may come from the graft donor. Here the sequenced sample was PBMCs, mostly from graft donor cells, taken 360 days after TCRalphabeta/CD19-depleted stem cell transplant. The chain couples TRBV13 to TRBJ2-7; 10 positions match TRBD1. CDR3 sequence: CASSRTGGTYEQYF. The CDR3 region has the DNA TGTGCCAGCAGCCGGACAGGGGGGACCTACGAGCAGTACTTC.